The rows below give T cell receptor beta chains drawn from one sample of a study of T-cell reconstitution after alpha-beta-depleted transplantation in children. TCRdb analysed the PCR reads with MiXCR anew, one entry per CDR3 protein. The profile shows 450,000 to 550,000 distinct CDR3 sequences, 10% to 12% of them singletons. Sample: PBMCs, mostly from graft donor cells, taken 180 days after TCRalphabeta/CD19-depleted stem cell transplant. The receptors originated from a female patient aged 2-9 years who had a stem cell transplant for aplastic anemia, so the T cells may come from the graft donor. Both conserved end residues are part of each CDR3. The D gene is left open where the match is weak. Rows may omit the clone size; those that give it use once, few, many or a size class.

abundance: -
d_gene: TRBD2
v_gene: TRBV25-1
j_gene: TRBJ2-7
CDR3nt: TGTGCCAGCAGTGAAGGACTAGCGGCAAACCACGAGCAGTACTTC
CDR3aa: CASSEGLAANHEQYF

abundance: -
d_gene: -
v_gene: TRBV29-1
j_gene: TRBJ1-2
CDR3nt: TGCAGCGTTGAACGGGCAGCTCTTAACTATGGCTACACCTTC
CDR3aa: CSVERAALNYGYTF

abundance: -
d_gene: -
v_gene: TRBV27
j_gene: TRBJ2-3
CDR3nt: TGTGCCAGCAGTTTCCGGGGGCAAAGCACAGATACGCAGTATTTT
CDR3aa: CASSFRGQSTDTQYF

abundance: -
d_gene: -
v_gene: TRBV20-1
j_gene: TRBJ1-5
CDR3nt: TGCAGTGCTAGTGGCAGGGACTATCAGCCCCAGCATTTT
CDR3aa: CSASGRDYQPQHF

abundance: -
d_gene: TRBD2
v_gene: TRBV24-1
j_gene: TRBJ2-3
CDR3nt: TGTGCCACCAGTGATTCAAGCGGGACTTTAGATACGCAGTATTTT
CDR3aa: CATSDSSGTLDTQYF

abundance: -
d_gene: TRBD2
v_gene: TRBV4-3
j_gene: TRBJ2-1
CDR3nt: TGCGCCAGCAGCTTAAGACGGGATAGCGGGAGGATGGGATACAATGAGCAGTTCTTC
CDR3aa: CASSLRRDSGRMGYNEQFF

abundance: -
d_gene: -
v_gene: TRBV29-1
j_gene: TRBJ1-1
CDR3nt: TGCAGCGTCCACTTAGGGGTGAACACTGAAGCTTTCTTT
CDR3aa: CSVHLGVNTEAFF

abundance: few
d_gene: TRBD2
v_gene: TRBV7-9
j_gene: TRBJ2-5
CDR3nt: TGTGCCAGCAGCTTCTGGCTAGCGGGAGAAGAGACCCAGTACTTC
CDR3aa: CASSFWLAGEETQYF

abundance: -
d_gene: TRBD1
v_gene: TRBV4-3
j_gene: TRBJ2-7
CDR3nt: TGCGCCAGCAGCCATCGGCAGGGGACAGGGACCGAGCAGTACTTC
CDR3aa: CASSHRQGTGTEQYF

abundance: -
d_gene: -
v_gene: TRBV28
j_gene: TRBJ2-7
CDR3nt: TGTGCCAGCAGTTTAGTGAGGGGAAAGGTCTACGAGCAGTACTTC
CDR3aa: CASSLVRGKVYEQYF

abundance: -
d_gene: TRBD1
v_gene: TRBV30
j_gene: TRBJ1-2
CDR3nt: TGTGCCTGGAGTCGCCTCGGGACAGACTATGGCTACACCTTC
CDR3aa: CAWSRLGTDYGYTF

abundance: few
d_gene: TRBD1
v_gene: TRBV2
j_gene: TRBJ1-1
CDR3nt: TGTGCCAGCACCTTAACAGGGGCCAACACTGAAGCTTTCTTT
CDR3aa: CASTLTGANTEAFF

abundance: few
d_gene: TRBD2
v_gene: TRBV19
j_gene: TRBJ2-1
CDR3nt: TGTGCCAGTAGTATAGATGGACTAGACTCCTACAATGAGCAGTTCTTC
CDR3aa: CASSIDGLDSYNEQFF

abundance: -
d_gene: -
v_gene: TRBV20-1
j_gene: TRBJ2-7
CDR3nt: TGCAGTGCTCGGATAACAGGGGGGAGGGCCTACGAGCAGTACTTC
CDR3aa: CSARITGGRAYEQYF

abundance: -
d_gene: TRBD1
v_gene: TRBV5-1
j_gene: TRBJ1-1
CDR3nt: TGCGCCAGCAGCTTATGGACAGGGGCGAACACTGAAGCTTTCTTT
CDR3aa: CASSLWTGANTEAFF

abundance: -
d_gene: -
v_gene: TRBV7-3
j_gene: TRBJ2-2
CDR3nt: TGTGCCAGCAGCCCTCCAGGGGGGGACACCGGGGAGCTGTTTTTT
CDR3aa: CASSPPGGDTGELFF

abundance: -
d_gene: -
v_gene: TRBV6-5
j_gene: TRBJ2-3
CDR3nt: TGTGCCAGCAGTACTCTGGCACAAGATACGCAGTATTTT
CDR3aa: CASSTLAQDTQYF

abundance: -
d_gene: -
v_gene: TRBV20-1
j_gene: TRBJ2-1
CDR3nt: TGCAGTGCCCCGGGTTCTCGTCGGGTGGGAGAGCAGTTCTTC
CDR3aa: CSAPGSRRVGEQFF

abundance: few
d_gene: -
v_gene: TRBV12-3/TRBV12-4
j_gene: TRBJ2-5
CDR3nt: TGTGCCAGCAGCCGACTAATCCAAGAGACCCAGTACTTC
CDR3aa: CASSRLIQETQYF

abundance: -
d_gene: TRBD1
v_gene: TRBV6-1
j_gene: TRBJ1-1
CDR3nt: TGTGCCAGCACTCGGGACAGGATGAACACTGAAGCTTTCTTT
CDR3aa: CASTRDRMNTEAFF

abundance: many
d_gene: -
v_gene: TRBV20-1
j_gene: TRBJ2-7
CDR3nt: TGCAGTGCTAGAGTAGGAGGGCGGGAGCAGTACTTC
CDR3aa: CSARVGGREQYF

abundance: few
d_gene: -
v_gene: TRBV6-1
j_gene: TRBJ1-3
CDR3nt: TGTGCCAGCAGTGAAAGGGTAGCCCGGAACACCATATATTTT
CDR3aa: CASSERVARNTIYF